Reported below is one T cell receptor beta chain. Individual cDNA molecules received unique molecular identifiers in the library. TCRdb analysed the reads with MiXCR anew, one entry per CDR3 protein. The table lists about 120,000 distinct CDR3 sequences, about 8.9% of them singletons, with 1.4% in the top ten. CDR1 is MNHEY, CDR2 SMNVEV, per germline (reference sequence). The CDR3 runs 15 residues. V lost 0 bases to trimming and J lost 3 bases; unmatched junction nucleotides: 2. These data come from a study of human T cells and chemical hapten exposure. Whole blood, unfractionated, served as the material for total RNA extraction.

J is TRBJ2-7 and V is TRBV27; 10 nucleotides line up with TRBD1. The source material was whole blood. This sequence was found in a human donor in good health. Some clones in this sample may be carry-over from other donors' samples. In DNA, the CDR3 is TGTGCCAGCAGTTTATCACGGACAGGGGGCTACGAGCAGTACTTC. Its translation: CASSLSRTGGYEQYF.